What follows are 13 T cell receptor beta chains derived from one specimen sequenced in a study of blood T cell repertoires in COVID-19. This table comes from immunoSEQ multiplex PCR, and its TCRdb copy is limited to in-frame clones, with some not included. Of over 150,000 clones in the sample, approximately 83% were seen once. What was sequenced was peripheral blood. The receptors were sampled from a woman aged 80 or over with active or convalescent COVID-19.

The gene calls are TRBV7-2 and TRBJ1-6, with D possibly matching TRBD1 (5 bases). Trimming took off 5 bases at V and 11 bases at J, with 19 bases between the two ends. Germline V gene lookup returns CDR1 SGHTA and CDR2 FQGNSA. This CDR3 comprises 15 residues. In DNA form, the CDR3 reads TGTGCCAGCAGCCTGGGTAGAACGGCGGGGGCACCCCTCCACTTT. Protein sequence: CASSLGRTAGAPLHF.

The DNA for the CDR3 is TGTGCCAGCAGCCAAAGGCCGGGGGGCTACACCTTC. It specifies CASSQRPGGYTF. The J gene is TRBJ1-2, the V gene TRBV3-1 (or the pseudogene TRBV3-2); D remains ambiguous. V lost 2 bases and J 8 bases, leaving 9 bases between the germline ends. Germline V lookup: CDR1 LGHDT, CDR2 YNNKEL (reference sequence). This CDR3 is built from 12 residues.

The V gene is TRBV6-2 or TRBV6-3, the J gene TRBJ1-1; 7 bases map to TRBD1. The germline V gene encodes CDR1 MNHEY and CDR2 SVGEGT. The junction had 4 bases not matched to a gene; V was cut back by 5 bases and J by 4 bases. This CDR3 has 13 residues. In DNA form, the CDR3 reads TGTGCCAGCAGTCTCGGGACAGCCACTGAAGCTTTCTTT. Translating it yields CASSLGTATEAFF.

The chain uses TRBV27 and TRBJ2-5, with TRBD2 identical over 8 bases. Germline V lookup: CDR1 MNHEY, CDR2 SMNVEV (reference sequence). V gave up 2 bases and J gave up 0 bases; unmatched junction bases: 2. The CDR3 has 15 residues. The CDR3 protein is CASSLKRGYQETQYF. DNA for the CDR3: TGTGCCAGCAGTTTAAAGCGGGGGTACCAAGAGACCCAGTACTTC.

The rearrangement joins TRBV5-1 to TRBJ2-1; weak D call: TRBD1 (6 bases). The CDR3 is made up of 18 amino acids. Germline V gene lookup returns CDR1 SGHRS and CDR2 YFSETQ. V was trimmed by 1 base and J by 8 bases, leaving 25 bases between them. In nucleotides, the CDR3 is TGCGCCAGCAGCTTGCCGACAGGACCCAATACAATTCAAGATGAGCAGTTCTTC. Translating gives CASSLPTGPNTIQDEQFF. Complete variable domain (other parts from reference TRBV5-1 and TRBJ2-1): KAGVTQTPRYLIKTRGQQVTLSCSPISGHRSVSWYQQTPGQGLQFLFEYFSETQRNKGNFPGRFSGRQFSNSRSEMNVSTLELGDSALYLCASSLPTGPNTIQDEQFFGPGTRLTVL.

V usage is TRBV10-1 and J usage is TRBJ2-7; 9 bases match TRBD1. Per the germline V gene, CDR1 is WNHNN and CDR2 is SYGVQD (reference sequence). V lost 0 bases and J lost 3; bases outside the gene matches: 3. The CDR3 is 15 amino acids. The CDR3 DNA is TGCGCCAGCAGTGAGTCCGCGACAGGGGGCTACGAGCAGTACTTC. Amino acids: CASSESATGGYEQYF.

This chain uses TRBV7-9 with TRBJ1-5, with 8 bases aligning to TRBD1. The V gene end was trimmed by 4 bases and the J gene end by 7 bases; junction bases not matched to a gene: 6. The CDR3 sequence is 14 residues long. The germline V gene has CDR1 SEHNR and CDR2 FQNEAQ (reference sequence). The CDR3 reads CASSSGTGLQPQHF. The CDR3 bases are TGTGCCAGCAGCTCTGGGACAGGCCTACAGCCCCAGCATTTT.

The V call is TRBV2, the J call TRBJ1-1; D not certain. In germline, CDR1 is SNHLY, CDR2 FYNNEI. Trimming took 5 bases from V and 4 from J, leaving 11 bases between them. This CDR3 is 13 amino acids long. The CDR3 loop reads CASSTLVRTEAFF. The CDR3 DNA follows: TGTGCCAGCAGTACCTTAGTCCGCACTGAAGCTTTCTTT.

This chain joins TRBV19 and TRBJ1-6; D possibly corresponds to TRBD1 (5 bases). This CDR3 spans 14 amino acids. CDR1 and CDR2 from the germline V gene are LNHDA and SQIVND (reference sequence). Trimming took 3 bases from V and 11 from J, leaving 14 bases between them. As DNA, the CDR3 is TGTGCCAGTAGTATCCGGCAGGGTGGTGCACCCCTCCACTTT. Encoded protein: CASSIRQGGAPLHF. Combining the CDR3 with reference TRBV19 and TRBJ1-6 gives the whole variable domain DGGITQSPKYLFRKEGQNVTLSCEQNLNHDAMYWYRQDPGQGLRLIYYSQIVNDFQKGDIAEGYSVSREKKESFPLTVTSAQKNPTAFYLCASSIRQGGAPLHFGNGTRLTVT.

J is TRBJ2-2 and V is TRBV11-2; the D is unclear. V dropped 4 bases and J dropped 5 bases, with 8 bases sitting between them. Germline CDR1 and CDR2: SGHAT and FQNNGV. The CDR3 extends over 13 amino acids. CDR3 sequence: CASSSVVTGELFF. The CDR3 coding sequence is TGTGCCAGCAGCTCGGTCGTTACCGGGGAGCTGTTTTTT.

The chain combines TRBV7-2 with TRBJ2-5; the D is unclear. The germline V and J ends were trimmed by 1 base and 5 bases, with 17 bases remaining between them. CDR1 SGHTA and CDR2 FQGNSA come from the germline V gene. The CDR3 is 16 amino acids. The CDR3 DNA reads TGTGCCAGCAGCTTAGGCCCGCTAAGTATCAGGGAGACCCAGTACTTC. Its translation is CASSLGPLSIRETQYF.

The chain carries TRBV10-2 and TRBJ2-7; unclear D gene. Germline values: CDR1 WSHSY, CDR2 SAAADI. The CDR3 consists of 14 residues. Trimming stripped 0 bases from V and 5 bases from J, with 11 bases between. CDR3 in amino acids: CASSESRVSHEQYF. Written as DNA, the CDR3 is TGCGCCAGCAGTGAGTCTCGGGTTTCCCACGAGCAGTACTTC.

The V gene is TRBV6-1, the J gene TRBJ1-3, with TRBD1 matching over 7 bases. V trimming: 2 bases; J trimming: 8 bases; junction bases outside the gene matches: 6. In germline, CDR1 is MNHNS, CDR2 SASEGT. The CDR3 spans 14 residues. Here the CDR3 DNA reads TGTGCCAGCAGTGAACCAGCAGGGGGTTACACCATATATTTT. This encodes CASSEPAGGYTIYF.